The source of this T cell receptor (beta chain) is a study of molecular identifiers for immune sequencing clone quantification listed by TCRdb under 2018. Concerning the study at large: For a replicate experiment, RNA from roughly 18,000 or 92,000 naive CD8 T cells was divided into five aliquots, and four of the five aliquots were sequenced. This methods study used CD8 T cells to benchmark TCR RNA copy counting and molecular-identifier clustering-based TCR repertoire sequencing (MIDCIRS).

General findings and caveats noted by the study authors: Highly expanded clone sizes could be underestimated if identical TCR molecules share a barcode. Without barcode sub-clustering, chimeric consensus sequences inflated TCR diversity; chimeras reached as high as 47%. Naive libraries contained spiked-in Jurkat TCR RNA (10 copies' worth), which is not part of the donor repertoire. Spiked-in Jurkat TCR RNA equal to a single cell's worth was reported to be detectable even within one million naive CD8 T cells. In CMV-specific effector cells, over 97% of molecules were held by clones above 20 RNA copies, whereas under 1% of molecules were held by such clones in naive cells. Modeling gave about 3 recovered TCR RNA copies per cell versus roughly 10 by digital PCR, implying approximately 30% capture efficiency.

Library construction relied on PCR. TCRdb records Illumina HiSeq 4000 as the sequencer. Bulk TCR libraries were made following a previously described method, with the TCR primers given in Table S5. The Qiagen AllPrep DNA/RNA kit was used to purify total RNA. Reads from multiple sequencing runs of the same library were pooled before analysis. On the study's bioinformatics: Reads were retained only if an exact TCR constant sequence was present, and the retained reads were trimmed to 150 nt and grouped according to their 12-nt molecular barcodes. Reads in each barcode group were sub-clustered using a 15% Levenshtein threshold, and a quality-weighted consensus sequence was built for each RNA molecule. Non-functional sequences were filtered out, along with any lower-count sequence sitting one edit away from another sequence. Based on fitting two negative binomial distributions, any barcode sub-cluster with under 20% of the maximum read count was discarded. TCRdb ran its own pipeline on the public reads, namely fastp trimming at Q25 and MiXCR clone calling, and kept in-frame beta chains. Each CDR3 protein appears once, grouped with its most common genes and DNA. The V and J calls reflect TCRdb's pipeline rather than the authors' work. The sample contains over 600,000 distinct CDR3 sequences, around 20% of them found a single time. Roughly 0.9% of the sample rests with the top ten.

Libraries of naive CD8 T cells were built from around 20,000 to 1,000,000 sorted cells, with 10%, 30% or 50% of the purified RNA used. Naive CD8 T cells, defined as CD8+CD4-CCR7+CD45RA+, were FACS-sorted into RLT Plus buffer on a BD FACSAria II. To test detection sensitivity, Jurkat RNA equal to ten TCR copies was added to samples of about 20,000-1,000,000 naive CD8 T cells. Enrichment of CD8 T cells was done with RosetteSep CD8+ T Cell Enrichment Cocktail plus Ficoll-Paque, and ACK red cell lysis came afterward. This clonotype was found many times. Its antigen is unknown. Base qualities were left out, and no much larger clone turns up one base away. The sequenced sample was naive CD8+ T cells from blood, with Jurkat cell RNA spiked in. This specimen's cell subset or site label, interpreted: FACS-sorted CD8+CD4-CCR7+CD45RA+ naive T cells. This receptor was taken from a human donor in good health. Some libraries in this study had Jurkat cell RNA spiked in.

CDR3 loop: CASSPRTLEAFF. Here is the DNA: TGTGCCAGCAGCCCGAGGACGTTGGAAGCTTTCTTT. The chain is made from TRBV5-6 and TRBJ1-1; the D gene cannot be resolved reliably. Trimming costs V 4 bases and J 8 bases, and their ends lie 12 bases apart. Per the germline V gene, SGHDT is the CDR1 and YYEEEE is the CDR2. The CDR3, from cysteine to phenylalanine, totals 12 residues. Only CDR3 DNA remains: 36 bases, in frame from the first base.